There are a few counts of the clone carrying this T cell receptor (beta chain). The antigen is undetermined. This entry is derived from a study of CD8 T cells in ankylosing spondylitis. Broader study findings: Apparently characteristic of ankylosing spondylitis blood was a TCR beta motif (about 8 highly homologous variants). Disease-linked clones were reportedly significantly enriched in matched ankylosing spondylitis synovial fluid. In peripheral blood, disease-linked CD8+ clones occurred at relatively low frequencies.

Preparation of TCR beta libraries was done by quantitative 5'-RACE with molecular barcodes. TCRdb recomputed calls from the 5' RACE reads with MiXCR, one row per CDR3 protein. The sample includes hundreds of thousands of distinct CDR3 sequences, 20% to 30% seen only once; the top ten take roughly 1%. The CDR3 is 16 amino acids. Germline loops: CDR1 DFQATT, CDR2 SNEGSKA (reference sequence). V shed 3 bases and J 4 bases; nucleotides not matched to a gene: 11. The chain is built from TRBV20-1 and TRBJ2-3; 9 positions match TRBD2. Sequencing input: blood, either unsorted or a sorted T cell fraction (not recorded which). The receptor was derived from a male donor with ankylosing spondylitis. CDR3 protein: CSASDPSGMMSDTQYF. CDR3 bases: TGCAGTGCTAGTGATCCTAGCGGGATGATGTCAGATACGCAGTATTTT.